Detailed here is one T cell receptor (beta chain). Sequencing was performed with immunoSEQ multiplex PCR; in TCRdb, only in-frame clones are kept and a portion is missing. The data contain 95,000 to 150,000 clones, around 95% of them singletons. This sample stems from a study of OX40 agonist ivuxolimab in advanced cancers. Study at large: Recorded diagnoses for dose-escalation patients were hepatocellular carcinoma, melanoma, renal cell or head and neck cancer. Anti-PD-1, anti-PD-L1 or anti-CTLA-4 therapy given earlier was allowed, and 30% to 45% had some.

V lost 6 bases and J lost 6; bases outside the gene matches: 5. CDR3 length: 14 residues. Germline values: CDR1 SGHAT, CDR2 FQNNGV. The origin of this receptor is an adult with an advanced solid tumor such as melanoma, head and neck, liver or kidney cancer. The material sequenced was CD4+ or CD8+ T cells sorted from blood, taken in a trial of the OX40 agonist ivuxolimab. This chain connects TRBV11-2 to TRBJ2-2; 9 nucleotides line up with TRBD1. The CDR3 DNA sequence: TGTGCCAGCAGGTCAACAGGGGGCTCCGGGGAGCTGTTTTTT. Translation gives CASRSTGGSGELFF.